Below, 15 T cell receptor beta chains from the same sample are listed, as sequenced in a study of cytomegalovirus exposure and HLA in healthy donors. PCR employed 60 Vbeta and 13 Jbeta primers. Clones were read by immunoSEQ multiplex PCR, and TCRdb kept only the in-frame ones, dropping some. The repertoire holds 150,000 to 200,000 clones, with approximately 83% as singletons. Sequencing used PBMCs. These receptors came from a male donor in good health and CMV-seronegative.

The V and J genes are TRBV18 and TRBJ2-7; the D gene is possibly TRBD2 (5 bases). From germline, CDR1 is KGHSH and CDR2 LQKENI. The CDR3 is made up of 15 amino acids. The V end lost 3 bases, the J end lost 5 bases, and 17 bases lay between the germline ends. CDR3 loop: CASSPKRRLVHEQYF. The CDR3 DNA sequence: TGTGCCAGCTCACCCAAGAGGAGGTTGGTCCACGAGCAGTACTTC. The whole variable domain, filled in from reference TRBV18 and TRBJ2-7, reads NAGVMQNPRHLVRRRGQEARLRCSPMKGHSHVYWYRQLPEEGLKFMVYLQKENIIDESGMPKERFSAEFPKEGPSILRIQQVVRGDSAAYFCASSPKRRLVHEQYFGPGTRLTVT.

There are a few counts of this clone. This chain joins TRBV6-5 and TRBJ1-1; D is unclear. The CDR3 has 16 amino acids. Germline values: CDR1 MNHEY, CDR2 SVGAGI. Deletions cut 0 bases from V and 2 bases from J, with 13 bases between. As DNA, the CDR3 is TGTGCCAGCAGTTACTCGGTGGGCACTTCAAACACTGAAGCTTTCTTT. It translates to CASSYSVGTSNTEAFF.

The table lists this clone with a few counts. The chain joins TRBV2 to TRBJ1-1, with D tentatively TRBD1 (6 bases). Germline CDR1 and CDR2: SNHLY and FYNNEI. CDR3 size: 13 residues. V was clipped by 9 bases and J by 2 bases, with 13 bases between them. For the CDR3, the DNA is TGTGCCAGTTCCCGGGACACAAACACTGAAGCTTTCTTT. Encoded protein: CASSRDTNTEAFF.

The rearrangement joins TRBV2 to TRBJ1-5, with TRBD1 matching 9 bases. The CDR3 covers 15 residues. The junction had 9 bases not matched to a gene; V was cut back by 7 bases and J by 5 bases. Germline loops: CDR1 SNHLY, CDR2 FYNNEI. The CDR3: CASKDRTGDDQPQHF. The CDR3 nucleotides are TGTGCCAGCAAGGACAGGACAGGGGATGATCAGCCCCAGCATTTT.

Only a few counts were recorded for this clone. The genes are TRBV5-1 and TRBJ1-1, with a weak D call TRBD1 (6 bases). CDR1 is SGHRS and CDR2 is YFSETQ in the germline V gene. The CDR3 has 15 residues. V was trimmed by 3 bases and J by 7 bases, leaving 19 bases between them. The chain's CDR3 is CASSSSWGGVNEAFF. The CDR3 region has the DNA TGCGCCAGCAGCTCGAGTTGGGGGGGCGTAAATGAAGCTTTCTTT.

The chain links TRBV19 to TRBJ1-5; D is possibly TRBD1 (5 bases). Trimming pared 6 bases from V and 0 bases from J, leaving 12 bases between. CDR1 and CDR2 from the germline V gene are LNHDA and SQIVND (reference sequence). The CDR3 runs to 15 residues. This CDR3 reads CASSREANSNQPQHF. In nucleotides, the CDR3 is TGTGCCAGTAGCAGGGAGGCTAATAGCAATCAGCCCCAGCATTTT.

This clone occurred once. This chain uses TRBV2 with TRBJ2-2, with D maybe TRBD1 (6 bases). The CDR3 extends over 13 amino acids. Germline V CDR1 and CDR2: SNHLY, FYNNEI. Between the trimmed V and J ends, which lost 11 bases and 4 bases, there was a span of 14 bases. CDR3 sequence reads: CASQGTPTGELFF. In nucleotides, the CDR3 is TGTGCCTCCCAGGGGACCCCCACCGGGGAGCTGTTTTTT.

The chain uses TRBV5-5 and TRBJ2-7, with TRBD2 matching over 10 bases. Germline CDR1 and CDR2: SGHKS and YYEKEE (reference sequence). CDR3 length: 18 residues. After removal of 4 bases from V and 6 bases from J, the junction contained 19 bases not matched to a gene. CDR3 bases: TGTGCCAGCAGCCCCCTCAGGGGAACTAGCGGGATAAGTGGCGAGCAGTACTTC. This gives the protein CASSPLRGTSGISGEQYF.

The V gene is TRBV19, the J gene TRBJ1-5; the match to TRBD1 covers 8 bases. Per germline, CDR1 LNHDA and CDR2 SQIVND (reference sequence). Germline trimming cut 7 bases from V and 5 bases from J; bases unmatched to any gene: 16. The CDR3 spans 17 residues. CDR3 protein: CASKGIFDRGLDQPQHF. The CDR3, as DNA: TGTGCCAGTAAGGGTATTTTTGACAGGGGCTTGGATCAGCCCCAGCATTTT.

The V and J genes are TRBV4-1 and TRBJ1-5; 8 positions match TRBD1. Looked up from germline, CDR1 is MGHRA and CDR2 is YSYEKL. The CDR3 length is 18 residues. The J segment lost 0 bases and the V segment lost 4 bases, leaving 11 bases of the junction unmatched. The CDR3 coding sequence is TGCGCCAGCAGCCCCACGCGGGGACAGGCCGATAGCAATCAGCCCCAGCATTTT. This encodes CASSPTRGQADSNQPQHF.

The chain carries TRBV5-4 and TRBJ1-4, with TRBD1 identical over 8 bases. The germline CDR1 and CDR2 sequences are SGHNT and YYREEE (reference sequence). The CDR3 consists of 15 residues. V was pared by 3 bases and J by 8 bases, with 9 bases of the junction left unmatched. The CDR3 region is CASSSTGEGGEKLFF. The CDR3 DNA is TGTGCCAGCAGCTCGACAGGGGAAGGAGGGGAAAAACTGTTTTTT.

The rearrangement joins TRBV27 to TRBJ2-7, with TRBD2 matching over 10 bases. The trim removed 5 bases at V and 4 bases at J, leaving 8 bases unmatched. Germline CDR1 MNHEY, CDR2 SMNVEV (reference sequence). CDR3 length: 15 residues. This CDR3 reads CASSRSGGAGYEQYF. CDR3 coding DNA: TGTGCCAGCAGTAGGAGCGGGGGGGCCGGGTACGAGCAGTACTTC.

This clone was counted between two and nine times. V and J are TRBV15 and TRBJ2-4, with D perhaps TRBD2 (5 bases). The CDR3 has 15 amino acids. V lost 5 bases to trimming and J lost 4 bases, with 15 bases between them. CDR1 and CDR2 from the germline V gene are LNHNV and YYDKDF (reference sequence). The CDR3 here is CATSGPQRPKNIQYF. The CDR3 DNA is TGTGCCACCAGCGGACCCCAGCGGCCGAAAAACATTCAGTACTTC.

Turning to this clone: A junction end diverges from the germline sequence, so it may reflect a read error. V usage is TRBV30 and J usage is TRBJ2-2; 14 bases are shared with TRBD2. The CDR3 has 15 amino acids. CDR1 and CDR2 from the germline V gene are GTSNPN and SVGIG (reference sequence). In nucleotides, the CDR3 is TGTGCCGGGAGGGGACTAGCGGGAGTCACCGGGGAGCTGTTTTTT. This gives the protein CAGRGLAGVTGELFF.

The chain links TRBV9 to TRBJ2-1; TRBD2 matches at 12 bases. With 6 bases clipped from V and 5 bases from J, the junction kept 3 bases outside the gene matches. This CDR3 is built from 14 residues. In germline, CDR1 is SGDLS, CDR2 YYNGEE. The CDR3 bases are TGTGCCAGCACCCGGACTAGCGGGAACAATGAGCAGTTCTTC. Its translation is CASTRTSGNNEQFF.